The present T cell receptor beta chain was sequenced within a study of regulatory T cells in long-lasting Graves disease. Indicated time point: newly diagnosed GD, antithyroid drugs for less than 3 months. Generation of the TCR library employed RNA extracted from PBMCs. In this sample, this clonotype turned up many times. One end of the junction is discordant with germline, which a read error may explain. Through Arm-PCR of CDR3 regions and iRepertoire HTBI primers, TCR beta libraries were built. TCRdb reanalysed the multiplex PCR reads using MiXCR and keeps one entry per CDR3 protein. This repertoire shows hundreds of thousands of distinct CDR3 sequences, around 13% found once; its top ten account for over 7%. The data were also submitted as part of a second study, on T cells in Graves' hyperthyroidism and ophthalmopathy.

Sequencing used peripheral blood mononuclear cells (PBMCs), obtained at new diagnosis, from a patient treated with antithyroid drugs. This TCR was recovered from a woman in her 30s with Graves disease.

The CDR3 nucleotides read TGTGCCAGCAGCAAAGAGACCAGGGATAATTCACCCCTCCACTTT. Protein sequence: CASSKETRDNSPLHF. V is TRBV4-2 and J is TRBJ1-6; D might be TRBD1 (5 bases). CDR1 and CDR2 from the germline V gene are LGHNA and YNFKEQ. The CDR3 consists of 15 residues.